These 32 T cell receptor beta chains were all obtained from the same sample, sequenced in a study of shared clonotypes between healthy human individuals. CD45RO-negative CD8 cells positively selected for CCR7 made up the naive population, which excluded terminally differentiated effector memory CD45RA+ cells. Some clones are missing from TCRdb's copy, which holds only in-frame ones; the method was immunoSEQ multiplex PCR. The sample holds fewer than 850,000 clones, about 96% seen once. The material sequenced was naive CD8+ T cells sorted from blood. These receptors were taken from a man aged 25-45 years in good health.

Of note for this clone: Other DNA sequences in the same sample also yield this CDR3. CDR3 DNA sequence: TGTGCCAGCAGCCCAGGACTAGCGGGGAGCACAGATACGCAGTATTTT. This translates into CASSPGLAGSTDTQYF. V and J are TRBV7-2 and TRBJ2-3, with TRBD2 identical over 12 bases. CDR1 and CDR2 (germline): SGHTA, FQGNSA. CDR3 length: 16 residues. J was trimmed by 0 bases and V by 5 bases; bases with no gene match: 3.

This clone was seen just once. V usage is TRBV4-3 and J usage is TRBJ2-3; TRBD2 aligns across 12 bases. Looked up from germline, CDR1 is LGHNA and CDR2 is YSLEER. The V segment lost 0 bases and the J segment 11 bases; nucleotides outside the gene matches: 12. The CDR3 is 17 amino acids. For the CDR3, the DNA is TGCGCCAGCAGCCAAGATGGGACTAGCGGGCCGGATGTTAAGCAGTATTTT. Translated: CASSQDGTSGPDVKQYF.

The chain links TRBV15 to TRBJ2-7; D is unclear. Germline assignment: CDR1 LNHNV and CDR2 YYDKDF (reference sequence). CDR3 size: 12 residues. V was pared by 8 bases and J by 0 bases, with 8 bases between. CDR3 in DNA: TGTGCCACCGAGTCCGACTCCTACGAGCAGTACTTC. Its translation is CATESDSYEQYF.

The rearrangement links TRBV4-1 to TRBJ2-4; TRBD2 matches at 7 bases. With V trimmed by 0 bases and J by 6 bases, 5 bases remained unmatched. This CDR3 region has 15 residues. Germline V CDR1 and CDR2: MGHRA, YSYEKL. The CDR3 bases are TGCGCCAGCAGCCAAGATTTAGGACTAGGAAACATTCAGTACTTC. Amino acids: CASSQDLGLGNIQYF.

This chain's CDR3 is CATSRMVMAGKLSYNEQFF. Here the CDR3 DNA reads TGTGCCACCAGCAGAATGGTAATGGCCGGGAAATTATCCTACAATGAGCAGTTCTTC. The chain couples TRBV15 to TRBJ2-1, with a tentative D call TRBD2 (5 bases). In germline, CDR1 is LNHNV, CDR2 YYDKDF (reference sequence). The length of the CDR3 is 19 residues. V was pared by 2 bases and J by 1 base, with 21 bases between.

This rearrangement joins TRBV19 to TRBJ2-1; D perhaps matches TRBD2 (5 bases). The germline V and J ends were trimmed by 5 bases and 0 bases, with 14 bases remaining between them. Germline V gene data show CDR1 as LNHDA and CDR2 as SQIVND (reference sequence). CDR3 length: 16 amino acids. The CDR3 nucleotides are TGTGCCAGTAGTCGTAGCGATTATAGCTCCTACAATGAGCAGTTCTTC. Its translation: CASSRSDYSSYNEQFF.

The chain has TRBV4-1 and TRBJ2-2; D not certain. The germline gives CDR1 MGHRA, CDR2 YSYEKL. The CDR3 is 16 residues long. V was trimmed by 0 bases and J by 6 bases, leaving 14 bases between them. CDR3 DNA: TGCGCCAGCAGCCAAGAGGAGTGGATGGGCGCCGGGGAGCTGTTTTTT. This codes for CASSQEEWMGAGELFF.

The rearrangement uses TRBV30 and TRBJ2-7, with 11 bases identical to TRBD1. The J segment lost 2 bases and the V segment lost 4 bases, leaving 10 bases of the junction unmatched. Germline V lookup: CDR1 GTSNPN, CDR2 SVGIG (reference sequence). The CDR3 is made up of 16 amino acids. CDR3 coding DNA: TGTGCCTGGATGGGACAGGGGGTCGATCCAACCTACGAGCAGTACTTC. This sequence encodes CAWMGQGVDPTYEQYF.

The V and J genes are TRBV7-9 and TRBJ2-7, with a weak D call TRBD2 (6 bases). V was clipped by 5 bases and J by 4 bases, with 15 bases between them. CDR1 is SEHNR, CDR2 FQNEAQ, per germline (reference sequence). This CDR3 contains 14 residues. CDR3 bases: TGTGCCAGCAGCGTTGGACCAGGGAGGTACGAGCAGTACTTC. This codes for CASSVGPGRYEQYF.

The chain carries TRBV19 and TRBJ1-5; TRBD1 is a possible D gene (5 bases). The CDR3 covers 15 residues. Germline loops: CDR1 LNHDA, CDR2 SQIVND (reference sequence). Trimming removed 3 bases at V and 1 base at J, with 10 bases between. CDR3 loop: CASSIQRGSNQPQHF. CDR3 bases: TGTGCCAGTAGTATCCAGCGGGGGAGCAATCAGCCCCAGCATTTT.

V usage is TRBV5-1 and J usage is TRBJ2-3; TRBD2 is a possible D gene (5 bases). V shed 4 bases and J shed 4 bases, with 13 bases lying between them. Per the germline V gene, CDR1 is SGHRS and CDR2 is YFSETQ. This CDR3 spans 14 amino acids. The CDR3 sequence: CASSGSYGADTQYF. The CDR3 nucleotides are TGCGCCAGCAGCGGGTCCTACGGGGCAGATACGCAGTATTTT.

V is TRBV28 and J is TRBJ2-1, with a weak D call TRBD1 (5 bases). Trimming removed 7 bases from V and 4 bases from J, with 17 bases in between. The CDR3 extends over 15 amino acids. CDR1 is MDHEN and CDR2 is SYDVKM in the germline V gene. The CDR3 DNA sequence: TGTGCCAGCAATTCGCCAGCAGGGAAATACAATGAGCAGTTCTTC. Translated: CASNSPAGKYNEQFF.

This chain joins TRBV19 and TRBJ2-2; tentative D call: TRBD1 (6 bases). Per germline, CDR1 LNHDA and CDR2 SQIVND (reference sequence). The CDR3 has 14 residues. V dropped 11 bases and J dropped 1 base, with 14 bases sitting between them. The CDR3 DNA reads TGTGCCTGTACCGGGACATGGAACACCGGGGAGCTGTTTTTT. Translating gives CACTGTWNTGELFF.

The genes are TRBV4-2 and TRBJ2-5; weak D call: TRBD2 (5 bases). V was clipped by 0 bases and J by 9 bases, with 11 bases between them. CDR3 size: 13 residues. Germline V gene lookup returns CDR1 LGHNA and CDR2 YNFKEQ. DNA for the CDR3: TGTGCCAGCAGCCAAGACCGGGGAAAAGCCCAGTACTTC. Residues: CASSQDRGKAQYF.

The V call is TRBV25-1, the J call TRBJ2-2, with 9 positions matching TRBD2. CDR3 length: 15 amino acids. Per the germline V gene, CDR1 is MGHDK and CDR2 is SYGVNS. V lost 3 bases, J lost 5 bases, and 4 bases stayed unmatched. This chain's CDR3 is CASSDSGSGTGELFF. CDR3 DNA sequence: TGTGCCAGCAGTGATAGCGGGAGCGGAACCGGGGAGCTGTTTTTT. Drawing the rest from reference TRBV25-1 and TRBJ2-2, the complete variable domain is EADIYQTPRYLVIGTGKKITLECSQTMGHDKMYWYQQDPGMELHLIHYSYGVNSTEKGDLSSESTVSRIRTEHFPLTLESARPSHTSQYLCASSDSGSGTGELFFGEGSRLTVL.

To note about this clone: Other DNA sequences in this specimen translate into the identical CDR3. This chain uses TRBV28 with TRBJ2-7; D remains unclear. The CDR3 length is 11 residues. Germline CDR1 MDHEN, CDR2 SYDVKM. With 2 bases removed from V and 4 bases from J, the gap between germline ends came to 3 bases. In DNA form, the CDR3 reads TGTGCCAGCAGTTTAATATACGAGCAGTACTTC. This sequence encodes CASSLIYEQYF.

This sequence joins TRBV5-1 and TRBJ2-7; D not resolved. The germline V and J ends were trimmed by 3 bases and 3 bases, with 13 bases remaining between them. Germline V gene lookup returns CDR1 SGHRS and CDR2 YFSETQ. CDR3 length: 14 amino acids. The CDR3: CASSSDGVYYEQYF. The CDR3 DNA reads as TGCGCCAGCAGCTCGGATGGCGTATACTACGAGCAGTACTTC.

The chain uses TRBV28 and TRBJ2-7; TRBD2 agrees at 10 bases. The CDR3 loop spans 15 amino acids. V was clipped by 9 bases and J by 5 bases; unmatched bases: 13. Germline V gives CDR1 MDHEN, CDR2 SYDVKM. The CDR3 reads CASRTSGTGSNEQYF. DNA of the CDR3: TGTGCCAGTAGGACTAGCGGAACCGGATCCAACGAGCAGTACTTC.

V gene TRBV14 combines with J gene TRBJ2-7; D unresolved. The germline gives CDR1 SGHDN, CDR2 FVKESK. The CDR3 runs 14 residues. Trimming shortened V by 10 bases and J by 2 bases, and 18 bases separated the two germline ends. This CDR3 reads CATPTDPNTYEQYF. DNA of the CDR3: TGTGCCACTCCTACCGACCCAAACACCTACGAGCAGTACTTC.

CDR3 residues: CASSLLRTSGSYEQYF. The CDR3 DNA reads as TGTGCCAGCAGTTTATTGCGGACTAGCGGGTCCTACGAGCAGTACTTC. This chain uses TRBV28 with TRBJ2-7; 11 nucleotides line up with TRBD2. V gave up 1 base and J gave up 1 base; unmatched junction bases: 3. The CDR3 spans 16 residues. CDR1 is MDHEN, CDR2 SYDVKM, per germline.

The chain couples TRBV4-2 to TRBJ2-3, with D possibly being TRBD1 (6 bases). This CDR3 has 14 amino acids. Per germline, CDR1 LGHNA and CDR2 YNFKEQ. Trimming pared 5 bases from V and 3 bases from J, leaving 12 bases between. CDR3 DNA sequence: TGTGCCAGCAGCGAGGGGGTTTTTACAGATACGCAGTATTTT. Residues: CASSEGVFTDTQYF.

The chain employs TRBV7-8 and TRBJ2-7; D possibly corresponds to TRBD1 (6 bases). Trimming shortened V by 5 bases and J by 3 bases, and 17 bases separated the two germline ends. This CDR3 comprises 15 residues. Germline assignment: CDR1 SGHVS and CDR2 FQNEAQ. The CDR3 sequence: CASSPRGPDIYEQYF. The CDR3 bases are TGTGCCAGCAGCCCCAGGGGCCCGGATATCTACGAGCAGTACTTC.

The chain is built from TRBV19 and TRBJ2-1; D is possibly TRBD2 (5 bases). The CDR3 has 14 amino acids. CDR1 is LNHDA and CDR2 is SQIVND in the germline V gene (reference sequence). The V gene lost 5 bases and the J gene lost 2 bases, with 10 bases spanning the gap. The CDR3 spells CASSPRDTYNEQFF. The CDR3 DNA reads TGTGCCAGTAGTCCACGGGATACCTACAATGAGCAGTTCTTC. The full variable domain, rest sourced from reference TRBV19 and TRBJ2-1, is DGGITQSPKYLFRKEGQNVTLSCEQNLNHDAMYWYRQDPGQGLRLIYYSQIVNDFQKGDIAEGYSVSREKKESFPLTVTSAQKNPTAFYLCASSPRDTYNEQFFGPGTRLTVL.

The V call is TRBV15, the J call TRBJ2-7; TRBD1 matches 9 bases. From germline, CDR1 is LNHNV and CDR2 YYDKDF (reference sequence). Trimming removed 5 bases from V and 3 bases from J; junction bases left unmatched: 5. This CDR3 region has 14 residues. The CDR3 loop is CATSGGQGGYEQYF. In DNA form, the CDR3 reads TGTGCCACCAGCGGGGGACAGGGTGGCTACGAGCAGTACTTC. The full variable domain, its missing parts supplied by reference TRBV15 and TRBJ2-7, is DAMVIQNPRYQVTQFGKPVTLSCSQTLNHNVMYWYQQKSSQAPKLLFHYYDKDFNNEADTPDNFQSRRPNTSFCFLDIRSPGLGDTAMYLCATSGGQGGYEQYFGPGTRLTVT.

The rearrangement links TRBV6-5 to TRBJ2-2; 7 positions agree with TRBD2. The junction had 4 bases not matched to a gene; V was cut back by 1 base and J by 5 bases. The CDR3 sequence is 15 residues long. The germline V gene has CDR1 MNHEY and CDR2 SVGAGI. CDR3 residues: CASSYWSGKTGELFF. In nucleotides, the CDR3 is TGTGCCAGCAGTTACTGGAGCGGGAAGACCGGGGAGCTGTTTTTT.

With respect to this clone: The identical CDR3 is also encoded by other nucleotide sequences in the sample. The chain couples TRBV9 to TRBJ2-1; D remains unclear. This CDR3 is built from 12 residues. Trimming shortened V by 0 bases and J by 7 bases, and 5 bases separated the two germline ends. Germline-derived CDR1 and CDR2 are SGDLS and YYNGEE. The CDR3 nucleotides are TGTGCCAGCAGCGTAGGGGCGAATGAGCAGTTCTTC. Translated: CASSVGANEQFF.

The chain uses TRBV5-6 and TRBJ2-5; 9 bases map to TRBD1. This CDR3 has 18 amino acids. Germline trimming cut 3 bases from V and 3 bases from J; bases unmatched to any gene: 15. Germline V gene lookup returns CDR1 SGHDT and CDR2 YYEEEE. CDR3 in amino acids: CASSSPIATGGNEETQYF. The CDR3 DNA reads as TGTGCCAGCAGCTCGCCGATCGCCACAGGGGGCAATGAAGAGACCCAGTACTTC.

The chain employs TRBV7-6 and TRBJ2-7, with 9 bases matching TRBD2. This CDR3 is 15 amino acids long. Germline V CDR1 and CDR2: SGHVS, FNYEAQ. Germline trimming cut 5 bases from V and 3 bases from J; bases unmatched to any gene: 8. The DNA for the CDR3 is TGTGCCAGCAGCGGCGGGGGGGATGGCGGCTACGAGCAGTACTTC. Translated: CASSGGGDGGYEQYF.

V gene TRBV10-1 combines with J gene TRBJ2-2; D is undetermined. The V gene lost 3 bases and the J gene lost 2 bases, with 10 bases spanning the gap. Germline CDR1 WNHNN, CDR2 SYGVQD (reference sequence). The CDR3 sequence is 15 residues long. CDR3 DNA sequence: TGCGCCAGCAGTGATTGGCCGACTAACACCGGGGAGCTGTTTTTT. Translating it yields CASSDWPTNTGELFF.

Comment on this clone: The junction shows a germline mismatch at one end, possibly a read error. The CDR3 spells CASRNRDFNF. The CDR3 bases are TGTGCCAGCAGAAACCGGGACTTTAACTTC. V usage is TRBV2 and J usage is TRBJ2-7; a weak D match, TRBD2 (6 bases). Germline V gene sequence: CDR1 SNHLY, CDR2 FYNNEI. The CDR3 length is 10 residues.

This sequence joins TRBV27 and TRBJ2-3, with 15 bases matching TRBD2. V lost 6 bases and J lost 4; bases outside the gene matches: 5. The CDR3 consists of 16 residues. Germline CDR1 and CDR2: MNHEY and SMNVEV (reference sequence). The CDR3 sequence is CASRTGLAGGPDTQYF. In DNA, the CDR3 is TGTGCCAGCAGGACCGGACTAGCGGGAGGGCCAGATACGCAGTATTTT.

The chain links TRBV27 to TRBJ1-1; D is undetermined. CDR3 length: 14 amino acids. Germline V gives CDR1 MNHEY, CDR2 SMNVEV (reference sequence). The V gene lost 6 bases and the J gene lost 2 bases, with 13 bases spanning the gap. The CDR3 protein is CASRYEVSNTEAFF. The CDR3 DNA reads TGTGCCAGCAGGTATGAAGTCTCCAACACTGAAGCTTTCTTT.